This T cell receptor beta chain originates from a study of T cell responses to AZD1222 COVID-19 vaccine. The CDR3 spans 14 residues. Germline values: CDR1 LGHNA, CDR2 YSLEER. V was pared by 6 bases and J by 4 bases, with 15 bases between. Using immunoSEQ multiplex PCR, the repertoire was profiled, and TCRdb retains in-frame clones only, with some absent. The sample shows approximately 200,000 clones, roughly 92% of them seen only once. The sample was peripheral blood, taken 28 days after the second AZD1222 dose. The chain combines TRBV4-3 with TRBJ1-2; D unclear. The receptor was isolated from an adult who received the AZD1222 COVID-19 vaccine. The CDR3 loop reads CASSARGPGYGYTF. The CDR3 DNA is TGCGCCAGCAGTGCAAGAGGCCCGGGCTATGGCTACACCTTC.